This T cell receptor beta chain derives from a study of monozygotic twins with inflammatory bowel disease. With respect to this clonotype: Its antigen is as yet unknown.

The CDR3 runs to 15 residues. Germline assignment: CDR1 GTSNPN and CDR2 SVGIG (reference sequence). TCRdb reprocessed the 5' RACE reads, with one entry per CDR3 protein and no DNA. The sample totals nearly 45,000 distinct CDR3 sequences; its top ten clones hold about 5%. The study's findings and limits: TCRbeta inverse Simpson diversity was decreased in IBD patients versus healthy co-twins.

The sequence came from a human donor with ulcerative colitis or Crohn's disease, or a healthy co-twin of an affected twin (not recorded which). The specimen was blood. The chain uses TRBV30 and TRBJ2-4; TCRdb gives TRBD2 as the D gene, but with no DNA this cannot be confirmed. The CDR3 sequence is CAWSRLAVAKNIQYF.